These 21 T cell receptor beta chains came from one sample sequenced in a study of OX40 agonist ivuxolimab in advanced cancers. The protocol used for the library was the immunoSEQ multiplex PCR assay. The clones in this table, taken by TCRdb from immuneACCESS, are in-frame only. Not every clone is retained; where verified, under half of the shortfall comes from an unresolved V gene, and the cause of the rest is unknown. The table for this sample lists some 44,000 clones; 82% of them were counted only once. The ten largest account for 23% of the sample. The sequencing here drew on CD4+ or CD8+ T cells sorted from blood, taken in a trial of the OX40 agonist ivuxolimab. These receptors were taken from an adult with an advanced solid tumor such as melanoma, head and neck, liver or kidney cancer.

The rearrangement joins TRBV5-3 to TRBJ2-7, with D possibly being TRBD2 (7 bases). TRBV5-3 is annotated as an ORF whose role is uncertain. The V gene lost 4 bases and the J gene lost 3 bases, with 26 bases spanning the gap. This CDR3 contains 18 residues. CDR3 DNA sequence: TGTGCCAGAAGCCCCAAGGGGAGGGGGTTACAATACGTCTACGAGCAGTACTTC. Amino acid sequence: CARSPKGRGLQYVYEQYF.

The chain couples TRBV7-4 to TRBJ2-4; D remains unclear. Germline assignment: CDR1 SGHVT and CDR2 SQSDAQ. The CDR3 runs 18 residues. The V and J ends lost 5 bases and 1 base respectively, with 21 bases between them. The CDR3 protein is CASSGAEILWVAKNIQYF. The CDR3 region has the DNA TGTGCCAGCAGCGGCGCGGAGATTTTATGGGTCGCCAAAAACATTCAGTACTTC.

This clone was seen only once. The chain couples TRBV18 to TRBJ2-5; no clear D. With 6 bases removed from V and 5 bases from J, the gap between germline ends came to 16 bases. The CDR3 is made up of 14 amino acids. Germline CDR1 is KGHSH and CDR2 is LQKENI. The CDR3 reads CASSTGQTRETQYF. Here the CDR3 DNA reads TGTGCCAGCTCCACCGGGCAGACCCGGGAGACCCAGTACTTC.

V usage is TRBV9 and J usage is TRBJ2-3; D gene ambiguous. The ends were cut back, 0 bases at V and 3 bases at J, with 11 bases in the middle. The CDR3 has 15 residues. Looked up from germline, CDR1 is SGDLS and CDR2 is YYNGEE. In DNA form, the CDR3 reads TGTGCCAGCAGCGTAGGGGTAGCCGTGACAGATACGCAGTATTTT. Its translation is CASSVGVAVTDTQYF.

The CDR3 reads CASSLSVPPQPQHF. CDR3 in DNA: TGTGCCAGCAGCTTAAGCGTCCCTCCTCAGCCCCAGCATTTT. The V gene is TRBV7-2, the J gene TRBJ1-5; D ambiguous. From germline, CDR1 is SGHTA and CDR2 FQGNSA. V was clipped by 2 bases and J by 6 bases, with 11 bases between them. The CDR3 extends over 14 amino acids.

The chain uses TRBV4-1 and TRBJ2-7; 10 positions match TRBD1. The length of the CDR3 is 15 residues. Germline CDR1 and CDR2: MGHRA and YSYEKL. J lost 2 bases, V lost 5 bases, and 6 bases had no gene match. The CDR3 loop reads CASSKAGTGAYEQYF. DNA of the CDR3: TGCGCCAGCAGCAAGGCCGGGACAGGGGCCTACGAGCAGTACTTC.

This rearrangement joins TRBV2 to TRBJ2-5; D gene uncertain. The CDR3 spans 10 residues. Germline CDR1 SNHLY, CDR2 FYNNEI. The ends were cut back, 2 bases at V and 14 bases at J, with 9 bases in the middle. The CDR3 region is CASSERKTYF. CDR3 in DNA: TGTGCCAGCAGTGAAAGGAAGACATACTTC.

This rearrangement joins TRBV18 to TRBJ2-2; D is unresolved. Trimming cost V 0 bases and J 4 bases, with 9 bases left between them. CDR3 size: 15 residues. Per the germline V gene, CDR1 is KGHSH and CDR2 is LQKENI. The DNA of the CDR3 is TGTGCCAGCTCACCACCGAAGGTTGCCACCGGGGAGCTGTTTTTT. Protein sequence: CASSPPKVATGELFF.

This chain connects TRBV7-2 to TRBJ2-1; 9 bases map to TRBD1. Germline loops: CDR1 SGHTA, CDR2 FQGNSA. The CDR3 spans 14 residues. V lost 5 bases, J lost 11 bases, and 10 bases stayed unmatched. CDR3 residues: CASSLDRGELKQFF. DNA of the CDR3: TGTGCCAGCAGCCTGGACAGGGGCGAATTAAAGCAGTTCTTC.

The chain employs TRBV7-9 and TRBJ2-7; no definite D call. This CDR3 spans 15 amino acids. V lost 1 base to trimming and J lost 4 bases, with 14 bases between them. Germline V gene lookup returns CDR1 SEHNR and CDR2 FQNEAQ (reference sequence). The CDR3 reads CASSLDRSSPYEQYF. CDR3 nucleotide sequence: TGTGCCAGCAGCTTAGATAGGTCCAGCCCTTACGAGCAGTACTTC.

This chain uses TRBV21-1 with TRBJ2-1. TRBV21-1 is marked as a pseudogene. The CDR3 contains 14 residues. DNA for the CDR3: TGTGCCAGCAGCAAAACCTCAAGGGGGGATGAGCAGTTCTTC. Protein product: CASSKTSRGDEQFF.

The chain combines TRBV4-1 with TRBJ2-7; possible D gene TRBD1, 5 bases. V was clipped by 0 bases and J by 4 bases, with 10 bases between them. The CDR3 extends over 14 amino acids. In germline, CDR1 is MGHRA, CDR2 YSYEKL. CDR3 region: CASSQDDRFYEQYF. For the CDR3, the DNA is TGCGCCAGCAGCCAAGATGACAGATTTTACGAGCAGTACTTC.

This chain uses TRBV28 with TRBJ2-5; 8 nucleotides match TRBD1. CDR1 is MDHEN and CDR2 is SYDVKM in the germline V gene. V shed 5 bases, J shed 4 bases, and the junction held 9 bases outside the gene matches. The CDR3 totals 15 residues. CDR3 in DNA: TGTGCCAGCAGTCACCAGGGGGCGCCCCTAGAGACCCAGTACTTC. Its protein is CASSHQGAPLETQYF.

This chain uses TRBV30 with TRBJ2-7; 12 nucleotides agree with TRBD2. Germline assignment: CDR1 GTSNPN and CDR2 SVGIG (reference sequence). Trimming took 5 bases from V and 1 from J; bases not matched to a gene: 0. The CDR3 loop spans 13 amino acids. In nucleotides, the CDR3 is TGTGCCTGGGGACTAGCGGGATCCTACGAGCAGTACTTC. This codes for CAWGLAGSYEQYF.

This rearrangement joins TRBV2 to TRBJ2-1, with 11 bases identical to TRBD2. The CDR3 contains 15 residues. Germline values: CDR1 SNHLY, CDR2 FYNNEI. With V trimmed by 6 bases and J by 9 bases, 10 bases remained unmatched. This CDR3 reads CASRISGGGRIEQFF. CDR3 bases: TGTGCCAGCAGGATTAGCGGGGGGGGAAGAATTGAGCAGTTCTTC.

This clone is a singleton in its sample. The chain has TRBV18 and TRBJ2-6; D is undetermined. Germline CDR1 and CDR2: KGHSH and LQKENI. The CDR3 runs to 17 residues. V gave up 3 bases and J gave up 4 bases, with 16 bases separating them. The CDR3 coding sequence is TGTGCCAGCTCACCCCTCCCTAGGGTATCGGGGGCCAACGTCCTGACTTTC. Translated: CASSPLPRVSGANVLTF.

This clone was seen just once. V and J are TRBV7-2 and TRBJ2-1; 11 nucleotides line up with TRBD2. Germline CDR1 and CDR2: SGHTA and FQGNSA. CDR3 length: 15 residues. The junction had 8 bases not matched to a gene; V was cut back by 5 bases and J by 8 bases. The chain's CDR3 is CASSVSGGAQDEQFF. In DNA form, the CDR3 reads TGTGCCAGCAGCGTTAGCGGGGGGGCTCAGGATGAGCAGTTCTTC.

The rearrangement links TRBV6-5 to TRBJ2-1; 7 bases agree with TRBD1. Germline V gene data show CDR1 as MNHEY and CDR2 as SVGAGI. CDR3 length: 14 residues. V gave up 5 bases and J gave up 5 bases; unmatched junction bases: 6. The CDR3 sequence is CASSGRTGDNEQFF. CDR3 bases: TGTGCCAGCAGTGGCAGGACAGGAGACAATGAGCAGTTCTTC.

This chain uses TRBV6-5 with TRBJ1-1, with 7 bases fitting TRBD1. The ends lost 6 bases at V and 7 bases at J; junction bases unmatched: 5. Germline assignment: CDR1 MNHEY and CDR2 SVGAGI. The CDR3 has 12 residues. The CDR3 bases are TGTGCCAGCAGGAATGGGGACAGTGAAGCTTTCTTT. It codes for CASRNGDSEAFF.

V and J are TRBV6-5 and TRBJ1-5; a possible D gene is TRBD1 (5 bases). Trimming shortened V by 6 bases and J by 2 bases, and 11 bases separated the two germline ends. Germline loops: CDR1 MNHEY, CDR2 SVGAGI. The CDR3 consists of 14 residues. CDR3 in DNA: TGTGCCAGCAGGGGACCCCTAGGCAATCAGCCCCAGCATTTT. Amino acids: CASRGPLGNQPQHF.

This clone was found a few times. The rearrangement links TRBV19 to TRBJ2-7; D call uncertain. Germline CDR1 LNHDA, CDR2 SQIVND (reference sequence). The CDR3 is 13 amino acids. V lost 3 bases, J lost 2 bases, and 8 bases lay in between. The CDR3 here is CASSIGLTYEQYF. CDR3 sequence (DNA): TGTGCCAGTAGTATCGGCCTTACCTACGAGCAGTACTTC. Based on the CDR3 plus reference TRBV19 and TRBJ2-7, the full variable domain is DGGITQSPKYLFRKEGQNVTLSCEQNLNHDAMYWYRQDPGQGLRLIYYSQIVNDFQKGDIAEGYSVSREKKESFPLTVTSAQKNPTAFYLCASSIGLTYEQYFGPGTRLTVT.